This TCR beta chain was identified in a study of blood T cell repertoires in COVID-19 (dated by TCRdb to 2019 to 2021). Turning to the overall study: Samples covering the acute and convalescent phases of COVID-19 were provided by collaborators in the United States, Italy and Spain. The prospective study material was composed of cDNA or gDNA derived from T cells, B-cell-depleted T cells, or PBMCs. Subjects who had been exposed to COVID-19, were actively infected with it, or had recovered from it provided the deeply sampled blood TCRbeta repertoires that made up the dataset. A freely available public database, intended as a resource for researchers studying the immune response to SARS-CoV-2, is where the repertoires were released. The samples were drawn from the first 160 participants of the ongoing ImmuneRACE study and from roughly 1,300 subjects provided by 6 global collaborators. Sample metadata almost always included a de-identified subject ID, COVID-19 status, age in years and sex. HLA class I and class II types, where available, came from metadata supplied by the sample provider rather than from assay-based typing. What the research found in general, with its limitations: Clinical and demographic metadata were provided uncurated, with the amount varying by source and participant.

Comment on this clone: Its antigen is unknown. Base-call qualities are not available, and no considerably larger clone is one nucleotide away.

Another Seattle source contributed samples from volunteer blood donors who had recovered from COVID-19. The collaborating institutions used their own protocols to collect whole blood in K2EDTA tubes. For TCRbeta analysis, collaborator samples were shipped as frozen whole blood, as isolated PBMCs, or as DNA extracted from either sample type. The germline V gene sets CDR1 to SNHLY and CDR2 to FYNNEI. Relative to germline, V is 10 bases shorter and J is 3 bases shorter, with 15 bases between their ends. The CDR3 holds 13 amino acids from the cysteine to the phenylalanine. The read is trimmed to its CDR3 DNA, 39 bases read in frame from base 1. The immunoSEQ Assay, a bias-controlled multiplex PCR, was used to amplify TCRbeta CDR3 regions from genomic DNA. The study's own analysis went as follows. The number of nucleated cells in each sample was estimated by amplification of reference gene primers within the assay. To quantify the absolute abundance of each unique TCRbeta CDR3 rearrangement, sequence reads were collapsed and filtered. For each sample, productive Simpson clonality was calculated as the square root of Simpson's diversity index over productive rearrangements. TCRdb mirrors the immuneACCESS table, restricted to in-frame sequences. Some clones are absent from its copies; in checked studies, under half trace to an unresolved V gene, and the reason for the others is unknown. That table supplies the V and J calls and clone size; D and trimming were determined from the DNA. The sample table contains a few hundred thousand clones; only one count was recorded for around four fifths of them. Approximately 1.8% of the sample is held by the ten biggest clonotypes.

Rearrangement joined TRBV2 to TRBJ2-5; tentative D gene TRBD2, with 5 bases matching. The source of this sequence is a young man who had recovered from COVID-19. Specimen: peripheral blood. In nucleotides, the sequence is TGTGCCATTAAGAAGGGAGTAAAAGAGACCCAGTACTTC. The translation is CAIKKGVKETQYF.